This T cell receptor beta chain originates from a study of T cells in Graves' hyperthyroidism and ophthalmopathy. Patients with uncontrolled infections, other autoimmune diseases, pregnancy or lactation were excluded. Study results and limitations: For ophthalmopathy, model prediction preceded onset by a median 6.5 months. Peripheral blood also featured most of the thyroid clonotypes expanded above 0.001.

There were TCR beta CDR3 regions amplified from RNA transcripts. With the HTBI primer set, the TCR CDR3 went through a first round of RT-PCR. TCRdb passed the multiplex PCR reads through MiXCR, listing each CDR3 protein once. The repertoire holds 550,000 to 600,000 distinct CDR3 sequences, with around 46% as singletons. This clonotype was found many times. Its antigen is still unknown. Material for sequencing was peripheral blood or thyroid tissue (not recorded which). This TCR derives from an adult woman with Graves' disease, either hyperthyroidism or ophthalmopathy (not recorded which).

CDR3 sequence: CASSFTSETQYF. The CDR3 DNA is TGTGCCAGCAGCTTCACTAGCGAGACCCAGTACTTC. The rearrangement joins TRBV7-2 to TRBJ2-5; possible D gene TRBD2, 6 bases. The V end was cut by 3 bases, the J end by 5 bases, with 7 bases between. CDR1 is SGHTA, CDR2 FQGNSA, per germline. This CDR3 comprises 12 residues.